One T cell receptor (beta chain) is described in this entry. Its antigen is unknown. Assay used: immunoSEQ multiplex PCR; TCRdb lists only in-frame clones, some missing. The sample comprises about 130,000 clones, 91% of which are singletons, and approximately 2% rests with the top ten. Second doses at about 4 or about 12 weeks were pooled. The data derive from a study of T cell responses to AZD1222 COVID-19 vaccine. V lost 0 bases and J lost 4, with 7 bases in between. The CDR3 has 14 amino acids. Germline-derived CDR1 and CDR2 are SGHVS and FQNEAQ. Whole-study findings and limits: Targeting of unmutated variant regions was reportedly seen in nearly half of spike-specific TCRs. Researchers report vaccine-associated CD4 TCRs spanning spike, with dominance at 160-218 and 743-854. All repertoire sampling was performed exclusively after the peak T cell response.

This TCR came from an adult who received the AZD1222 COVID-19 vaccine. Sequenced material: peripheral blood, taken 28 days after the second AZD1222 dose. The rearrangement links TRBV7-8 to TRBJ1-5; possible D gene TRBD1, 5 bases. This CDR3 is CASSLAGGNQPQHF. In nucleotides, the CDR3 is TGTGCCAGCAGCTTAGCGGGGGGAAATCAGCCCCAGCATTTT.